One and the same sample provided the 30 T cell receptor beta chains below, sequenced in a study of T cells in Graves' hyperthyroidism and ophthalmopathy. It was RNA transcripts that yielded the amplified TCR beta CDR3 regions. RT-PCR in the first round (using the HTBI primer set) targeted the TCR CDR3. TCRdb reanalysed the multiplex PCR reads using MiXCR and keeps one entry per CDR3 protein. The data show approximately 690,000 distinct CDR3 sequences, around 15% seen once. The sample consisted of blood. The receptors were sampled from a woman between 45 and 65 years old with Graves' ophthalmopathy.

In its sample, this clonotype was seen a few times. This chain connects TRBV27 to TRBJ2-2; D is undetermined. The V end was cut by 7 bases, the J end by 0 bases, with 12 bases between. The CDR3 is made up of 15 amino acids. CDR1 is MNHEY, CDR2 SMNVEV, per germline (reference sequence). CDR3 region: CASIARAANTGELFF. As DNA, the CDR3 is TGTGCCAGCATAGCCCGGGCCGCGAACACCGGGGAGCTGTTTTTT.

The chain couples TRBV4-1 to TRBJ2-7, with TRBD2 as a possible D gene (6 bases). Trimming took off 0 bases at V and 3 bases at J, with 18 bases between the two ends. The CDR3 totals 17 residues. Germline V gene lookup returns CDR1 MGHRA and CDR2 YSYEKL. The CDR3 coding sequence is TGCGCCAGCAGCCAAGAACCCCGGGAGTCTTACTTCTACGAGCAGTACTTC. Residues: CASSQEPRESYFYEQYF.

This clonotype was seen a few times. The chain joins TRBV5-4 to TRBJ2-6; a weak D match, TRBD2 (5 bases). Germline CDR1 and CDR2: SGHNT and YYREEE (reference sequence). The CDR3 runs 15 residues. With 2 bases removed from V and 2 bases from J, the gap between germline ends came to 8 bases. This CDR3 is CASSFRRTGANVLTF. In DNA, the CDR3 is TGTGCCAGCAGCTTTAGGAGGACTGGGGCCAACGTCCTGACTTTC.

This clonotype showed up many times. This chain uses TRBV10-3 with TRBJ2-4; perhaps TRBD2 as D (7 bases). Germline V CDR1 and CDR2: ENHRY, SYGVKD. V lost 2 bases and J lost 5, with 13 bases in between. This CDR3 has 15 amino acids. The CDR3 loop reads CAISEDTGRENIQYF. Here the CDR3 DNA reads TGTGCCATCAGTGAGGATACAGGGAGGGAAAACATTCAGTACTTC.

This clonotype was recorded a few times. The chain couples TRBV29-1 to TRBJ1-2; D is unclear. Trimming cost V 3 bases and J 3 bases, with 8 bases left between them. CDR1 is SQVTM and CDR2 is ANQGSEA in the germline V gene. This CDR3 contains 12 residues. CDR3 residues: CSVDSNYYGYTF. The CDR3, as DNA: TGCAGCGTTGACAGCAACTACTATGGCTACACCTTC. Looking up the rest from reference TRBV29-1 and TRBJ1-2 gives the full variable domain: SAVISQKPSRDICQRGTSLTIQCQVDSQVTMMFWYRQQPGQSLTLIATANQGSEATYESGFVIDKFPISRPNLTFSTLTVSNMSPEDSSIYLCSVDSNYYGYTFGSGTRLTVV.

This clonotype has at least ten counts. V is TRBV29-1 and J is TRBJ2-1, with 8 bases fitting TRBD2. The germline CDR1 and CDR2 sequences are SQVTM and ANQGSEA. The ends lost 3 bases at V and 0 bases at J; junction bases unmatched: 13. The CDR3 totals 18 residues. The CDR3, as DNA: TGCAGCGTTGATGCGGTTAGCGGGGACCTGAGCTCCTACAATGAGCAGTTCTTC. It translates to CSVDAVSGDLSSYNEQFF.

The chain links TRBV27 to TRBJ2-6; D remains unclear. The CDR3 totals 15 residues. The germline V and J ends were trimmed by 5 bases and 3 bases, with 11 bases remaining between them. Germline V gene data show CDR1 as MNHEY and CDR2 as SMNVEV (reference sequence). CDR3 coding DNA: TGTGCCAGCAGTCTGCTGTTGGATGGGGCCAACGTCCTGACTTTC. This codes for CASSLLLDGANVLTF.

A few counts support this clonotype. CDR3 region: CAWSVRGTPTDTQYF. For the CDR3, the DNA is TGTGCCTGGAGTGTTAGGGGGACCCCCACAGATACGCAGTATTTT. The chain carries TRBV30 and TRBJ2-3; a weak D match, TRBD1 (6 bases). The CDR3 contains 15 residues. Trimming stripped 0 bases from V and 2 bases from J, with 12 bases between. CDR1 is GTSNPN and CDR2 is SVGIG in the germline V gene (reference sequence).

This clonotype has a count of ten or more. The V gene is TRBV7-9, the J gene TRBJ2-2, with unresolved D. Germline CDR1 is SEHNR and CDR2 is FQNEAQ (reference sequence). Deletions cut 8 bases from V and 2 bases from J, with 9 bases between. The CDR3 consists of 13 residues. CDR3 nucleotide sequence: TGTGCCAGCCAACTCCTAAACACCGGGGAGCTGTTTTTT. Translated: CASQLLNTGELFF.

The sample holds many counts of this clonotype. The rearrangement uses TRBV28 and TRBJ2-7, with D maybe TRBD1 (6 bases). Germline values: CDR1 MDHEN, CDR2 SYDVKM. This CDR3 comprises 15 residues. V lost 7 bases and J 13 bases, leaving 29 bases between the germline ends. CDR3 DNA: TGTGCCAGCACAGGGGCGCAAGGAGGCGAAGACCTTTTTTACTTC. Residues: CASTGAQGGEDLFYF. Full variable domain (outside the CDR3, taken from reference TRBV28 and TRBJ2-7): DVKVTQSSRYLVKRTGEKVFLECVQDMDHENMFWYRQDPGLGLRLIYFSYDVKMKEKGDIPEGYSVSREKKERFSLILESASTNQTSMYLCASTGAQGGEDLFYFGPGTRLTVT.

The CDR3 region is CASSSGGGQYF. CDR3 sequence (DNA): TGTGCCAGCAGTTCCGGGGGCGGGCAGTACTTC. The chain joins TRBV6-1 to TRBJ2-7, with D perhaps given as TRBD1 or TRBD2 (6 bases each). CDR1 and CDR2 from the germline V gene are MNHNS and SASEGT. The CDR3 is made up of 11 amino acids. Trimming removed 5 bases at V and 9 bases at J, with 11 bases between.

This clonotype was seen at least ten times. This chain joins TRBV7-3 and TRBJ2-2; a weak D match, TRBD1 (5 bases). Germline V gives CDR1 SGHTA, CDR2 FQGTGA. The length of the CDR3 is 14 residues. V dropped 7 bases and J dropped 0 bases, with 9 bases sitting between them. CDR3 protein: CASTTGTNTGELFF. Here the CDR3 DNA reads TGTGCCAGCACCACAGGAACGAACACCGGGGAGCTGTTTTTT.

There are many counts of this clonotype. The chain recombines TRBV4-1 with TRBJ1-2, with D possibly being TRBD1 (5 bases). Trimming left V 4 bases short and J 2 bases short, with 14 bases between. CDR1 is MGHRA, CDR2 YSYEKL, per germline. This CDR3 has 15 residues. CDR3 DNA sequence: TGCGCCAGCAGCCGTGAACTGACAGTAAACTATGGCTACACCTTC. Translating gives CASSRELTVNYGYTF.

Many counts were recorded for this clonotype. The chain carries TRBV30 and TRBJ2-3; no firm D call. CDR1 is GTSNPN, CDR2 SVGIG, per germline (reference sequence). This CDR3 region has 12 residues. Trimming took 0 bases from V and 5 from J, leaving 6 bases between them. CDR3 sequence reads: CAWSVMGDTQYF. CDR3 sequence (DNA): TGTGCCTGGAGTGTAATGGGAGATACGCAGTATTTT.

This clonotype was detected a few times. The V gene is TRBV20-1, the J gene TRBJ1-6, with TRBD1 identical over 7 bases. This CDR3 spans 16 amino acids. Looked up from germline, CDR1 is DFQATT and CDR2 is SNEGSKA (reference sequence). The trim removed 0 bases at V and 5 bases at J, leaving 7 bases unmatched. CDR3 sequence reads: CSAREMGTANNSPLHF. The CDR3 bases are TGCAGTGCTAGAGAAATGGGGACAGCAAATAATTCACCCCTCCACTTT.

The chain recombines TRBV27 with TRBJ2-7, with TRBD1 matching over 11 bases. The CDR3 covers 15 residues. The junction had 7 bases not matched to a gene; V was cut back by 6 bases and J by 3 bases. CDR1 is MNHEY, CDR2 SMNVEV, per germline (reference sequence). The CDR3 nucleotides are TGTGCCAGCAGCCACCGGGGACAGGGGGTCTACGAGCAGTACTTC. Its protein product is CASSHRGQGVYEQYF.

A word on this clonotype: A much larger clone lies one base from this, so it may be a read error. The V gene is TRBV20-1, the J gene TRBJ2-7; D uncertain. The length of the CDR3 is 13 residues. Trimming removed 2 bases at V and 5 bases at J, with 13 bases between. Germline V gives CDR1 DFQATT, CDR2 SNEGSKA (reference sequence). CDR3: CSARSVLKNEQYF. The CDR3, as DNA: TGCAGTGCTAGATCCGTGCTGAAGAACGAGCAGTACTTC.

Many counts were recorded for this clonotype. The gene calls are TRBV7-2 and TRBJ2-1; D possibly corresponds to TRBD2 (5 bases). V lost 6 bases and J lost 4, with 19 bases in between. Per the germline V gene, CDR1 is SGHTA and CDR2 is FQGNSA. The CDR3 consists of 16 residues. CDR3 loop: CASSFQPLGIYNEQFF. The CDR3 bases are TGTGCCAGCAGTTTTCAACCTCTCGGGATTTACAATGAGCAGTTCTTC.

The V gene is TRBV19, the J gene TRBJ1-5; D unresolved. The CDR3 totals 12 residues. Germline lookup yields CDR1 LNHDA and CDR2 SQIVND (reference sequence). V was pared by 5 bases and J by 8 bases, with 10 bases between. The CDR3 DNA is TGTGCCAGTAGTGGTTTCGGGGAGCCCCAGCATTTT. Protein product: CASSGFGEPQHF.

To note about this clonotype: This likely comes from a read error, as the CDR3 has no conserved phenylalanine or tryptophan at its end. This chain links TRBV5-1 with TRBJ1-1, with TRBD1 matching 8 bases. Germline CDR1 reads SGHRS; CDR2 reads YFSETQ. After removal of 4 bases from V and 1 base from J, the junction contained 6 bases not matched to a gene. The CDR3 covers 15 residues. The CDR3 DNA follows: TGCGCCAGCAGCGCTAGGACAGGGTCGAACACTGAAGCTTTCCTT. As protein: CASSARTGSNTEAFL.

This clonotype was picked up many times. The rearrangement uses TRBV11-2 and TRBJ2-1, with 8 bases matching TRBD2. Losses at the gene ends were 4 bases for V and 7 bases for J; bases not matched to a gene: 15. The CDR3 is 17 residues long. Germline loops: CDR1 SGHAT, CDR2 FQNNGV. The CDR3 DNA is TGTGCCAGCAGCTCCCTGATCCCGGGGGGGGGACGGAATGAGCAGTTCTTC. This codes for CASSSLIPGGGRNEQFF.

The chain recombines TRBV18 with TRBJ1-3; the match to TRBD1 covers 8 bases. Germline values: CDR1 KGHSH, CDR2 LQKENI. V lost 6 bases and J lost 4; bases outside the gene matches: 8. CDR3 length: 15 residues. DNA of the CDR3: TGTGCCAGCTCGCGACCGACAGGGGTGGGAAACACCATATATTTT. It specifies CASSRPTGVGNTIYF.

This clonotype was found a few times. The rearrangement uses TRBV24-1 and TRBJ2-2, with a possible D match to TRBD1 (6 bases). The CDR3 consists of 15 residues. V was clipped by 3 bases and J by 5 bases, with 12 bases between them. Germline CDR1 reads KGHDR; CDR2 reads SFDVKD. CDR3 bases: TGTGCCACCAGTGATAACCTACAGGGTACCGGGGAGCTGTTTTTT. It translates to CATSDNLQGTGELFF.

This chain links TRBV7-6 with TRBJ2-7, with 10 bases lining up with TRBD1. This CDR3 spans 15 amino acids. With V trimmed by 5 bases and J by 5 bases, 9 bases remained unmatched. Germline-derived CDR1 and CDR2 are SGHVS and FNYEAQ. Here the CDR3 reads CASSLLDRGQNEQYF. CDR3 nucleotides: TGTGCCAGCAGCCTTCTCGACAGGGGGCAAAACGAGCAGTACTTC.

This clonotype was picked up many times. The chain is built from TRBV14 and TRBJ1-1, with D possibly matching TRBD1 (6 bases). Germline values: CDR1 SGHDN, CDR2 FVKESK. CDR3 length equals 16 residues. V lost 0 bases and J 0 bases, leaving 11 bases between the germline ends. CDR3 amino acids: CASSQDEGVVNTEAFF. The CDR3 DNA is TGTGCCAGCAGCCAAGATGAGGGGGTGGTGAACACTGAAGCTTTCTTT. The full variable domain, completed using reference TRBV14 and TRBJ1-1, is EAGVTQFPSHSVIEKGQTVTLRCDPISGHDNLYWYRRVMGKEIKFLLHFVKESKQDESGMPNNRFLAERTGGTYSTLKVQPAELEDSGVYFCASSQDEGVVNTEAFFGQGTRLTVV.

This clonotype occurred a few times. The gene calls are TRBV30 and TRBJ1-5, with D possibly being TRBD1 (6 bases). Germline values: CDR1 GTSNPN, CDR2 SVGIG (reference sequence). The CDR3 has 16 residues. V was cut by 1 base and J by 4 bases, with 17 bases left in between. Here the CDR3 DNA reads TGTGCCTGGAGTGCAAAGGGACTACAGGGAAATCAGCCCCAGCATTTT. As protein: CAWSAKGLQGNQPQHF. Combining the CDR3 with reference TRBV30 and TRBJ1-5 gives the whole variable domain SQTIHQWPATLVQPVGSPLSLECTVEGTSNPNLYWYRQAAGRGLQLLFYSVGIGQISSEVPQNLSASRPQDRQFILSSKKLLLSDSGFYLCAWSAKGLQGNQPQHFGDGTRLSIL.

This clonotype was counted ten times or more. The chain joins TRBV28 to TRBJ2-3, with D perhaps given as TRBD1 or TRBD2 (6 bases each). Per the germline V gene, CDR1 is MDHEN and CDR2 is SYDVKM. The CDR3 extends over 17 amino acids. V dropped 5 bases and J dropped 1 base, with 19 bases sitting between them. CDR3 sequence: CASSPWEDSGGTDTQYF. The CDR3 bases are TGTGCCAGCAGTCCATGGGAGGACAGTGGGGGCACAGATACGCAGTATTTT.

Ten or more counts support this clonotype. The chain combines TRBV30 with TRBJ1-1; D not resolved. The V end lost 4 bases, the J end lost 3 bases, and 6 bases lay between the germline ends. Germline V CDR1 and CDR2: GTSNPN, SVGIG (reference sequence). This CDR3 has 11 residues. The CDR3 reads CAWNQDTEAFF. CDR3 bases: TGTGCCTGGAACCAAGACACTGAAGCTTTCTTT.

This clonotype was counted many times. The CDR3 is CASSQGSGLATRNTGELFF. The CDR3 region has the DNA TGTGCCAGCAGCCAAGGGTCGGGACTAGCGACTAGAAACACCGGGGAGCTGTTTTTT. The rearrangement links TRBV3-1 to TRBJ2-2; 10 bases match TRBD2. This CDR3 comprises 19 residues. Trimming at V came to 1 base and at J to 2 bases, leaving 10 bases not matched to a gene. Germline CDR1 LGHDT, CDR2 YNNKEL (reference sequence).

This clonotype appeared many times. The CDR3 region is CASSYQGDANTGELFF. The CDR3 coding sequence is TGTGCCAGCAGTTACCAGGGGGACGCGAACACCGGGGAGCTGTTTTTT. The chain links TRBV2 to TRBJ2-2; TRBD1 aligns across 7 bases. The CDR3 is made up of 16 amino acids. Trimming at V came to 5 bases and at J to 0 bases, leaving 6 bases not matched to a gene. The germline gives CDR1 SNHLY, CDR2 FYNNEI.